This T cell receptor (beta chain) was identified in a study of OX40 agonist ivuxolimab in advanced cancers. Turning to the study itself: People who had prior anti-PD-1, anti-PD-L1 or anti-CTLA-4 therapy could take part, and under 45% had some. Findings and limits, study-wide: Compared with CD4+, CD8+ T cells on average had more expanded clones.

Measured with immunoSEQ multiplex PCR; TCRdb has only the in-frame clones, and not every one. The sample lists tens of thousands of clones, approximately 80% occurring once. Germline V gene sequence: CDR1 SNHLY, CDR2 FYNNEI. The ends lost 7 bases at V and 2 bases at J; junction bases unmatched: 20. The CDR3 consists of 20 residues. A remark on this clone: Its antigen remains unidentified.

The chain couples TRBV2 to TRBJ2-3; 11 positions agree with TRBD2. The TCR comes from an adult with an advanced solid tumor such as melanoma, head and neck, liver or kidney cancer. This sample comprised CD4+ or CD8+ T cells sorted from blood, obtained in a trial of the OX40 agonist ivuxolimab. CDR3 in DNA: TGTGCCAGCATCCCCGAGGGGTGGCTAGCGGGGGGAACACACACAGATACGCAGTATTTT. It codes for CASIPEGWLAGGTHTDTQYF. Together with reference TRBV2 and TRBJ2-3, the CDR3 gives the full variable domain: EPEVTQTPSHQVTQMGQEVILRCVPISNHLYFYWYRQILGQKVEFLVSFYNNEISEKSEIFDDQFSVERPDGSNFTLKIRSTKLEDSAMYFCASIPEGWLAGGTHTDTQYFGPGTRLTVL.